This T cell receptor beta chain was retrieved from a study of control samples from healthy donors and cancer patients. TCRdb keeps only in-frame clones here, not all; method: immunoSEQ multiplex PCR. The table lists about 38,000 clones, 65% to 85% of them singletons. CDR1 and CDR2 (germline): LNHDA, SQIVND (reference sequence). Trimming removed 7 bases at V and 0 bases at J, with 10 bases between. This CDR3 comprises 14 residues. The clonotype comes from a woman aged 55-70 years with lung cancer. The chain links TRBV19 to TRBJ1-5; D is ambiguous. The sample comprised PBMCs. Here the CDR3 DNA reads TGTGCCAGTATAGGTCTGTATAGCAATCAGCCCCAGCATTTT. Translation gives CASIGLYSNQPQHF.